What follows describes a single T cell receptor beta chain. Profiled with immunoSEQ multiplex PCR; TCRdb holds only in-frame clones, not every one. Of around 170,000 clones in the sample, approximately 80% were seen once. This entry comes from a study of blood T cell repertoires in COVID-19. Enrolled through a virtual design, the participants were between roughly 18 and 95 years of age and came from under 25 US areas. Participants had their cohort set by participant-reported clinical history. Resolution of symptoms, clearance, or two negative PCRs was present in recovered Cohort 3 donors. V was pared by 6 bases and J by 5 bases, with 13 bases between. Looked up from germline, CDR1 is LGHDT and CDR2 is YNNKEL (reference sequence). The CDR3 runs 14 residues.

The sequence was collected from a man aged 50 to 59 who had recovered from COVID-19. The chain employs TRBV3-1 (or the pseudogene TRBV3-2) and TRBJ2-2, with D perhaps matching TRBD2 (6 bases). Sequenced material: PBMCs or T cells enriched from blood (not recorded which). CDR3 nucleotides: TGTGCCAGCAGACGGGAGCTAGGGACCGGGGAGCTGTTTTTT. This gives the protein CASRRELGTGELFF.